This T cell receptor (beta chain) was recovered during a study of shared clonotypes between healthy human individuals. Study information: Aged between 18 and 49, the donors were a couple of women and three men.

Several immunoSEQ plates received, in even portions, the genomic DNA of each subset. TCRdb's table, derived via immunoSEQ multiplex PCR, lists solely in-frame clones and lacks some. The profile covers about 1.1 million clones, with 77% appearing a single time and approximately 0.9% taken by the ten largest. Trimming took off 3 bases at V and 7 bases at J, with 12 bases between the two ends. This CDR3 is built from 12 residues. Germline V gene sequence: CDR1 GTSNPN, CDR2 SVGIG (reference sequence). A remark on this clone: The antigen remains undetermined.

The study's findings and limits: Naive CD4 clonotype sharing across a handful of donors was roughly 5%. Shared clonotypes across all four donors exceeded non-shared ones in generation probability.

The chain links TRBV30 to TRBJ1-2, with D uncertain. The sequencing sample was made of memory CD4+ T cells from PBMCs. Stated subset: CD45RA-negative fraction. The source of this sequence is a man aged 18 to 30 in good health. Some clones in this sample may be carry-over from other donors' samples. CDR3 DNA sequence: TGTGCCTGGAGAAAGGATCAAGCTGGCTACACCTTC. Translating gives CAWRKDQAGYTF.